This T cell receptor (beta chain) was captured in a study of blood T cells in healthy people across ages (dated by TCRdb to 2015 to 2017). About the full investigation: In model experiments, roughly one uniquely barcoded TCR beta cDNA molecule per two T cells was captured by template switching. Age-related changes in TCR beta repertoire diversity were measured in the study by deep sequencing normalized with unique cDNA molecular identifiers. Four age groups were formed from the donors: young (average about 16 years), middle-aged (around 40), aged (around 68) and long-lived (approximately 80). To avoid experimental bias, donors of different ages were distributed randomly across sequencing lanes. Using the same blood draw, the study looked at two additional independent replicas of 1 million unique cDNA reads for two donors, one aged 18 to 30 and the other aged 80 or older. On the study overall, not on this receptor specifically: Estimates of total diversity based on one million sequenced T cells were regarded as lower bounds and as underestimates. As age increased, observed TCR beta diversity per million T cells dropped in a roughly linear way, and a significant reduction was already evident by age about 40. The long-lived group showed more naive CD4+ T cells, fewer expanded clones and increased TCR diversity than the aged group, suggesting age selection. The percentage of naive T cells measured by flow cytometry correlated strongly with observed TCR beta diversity. Conclusive comparison of naive and antigen-experienced compartments was prevented by the profiling of bulk unsorted PBMCs. The CMV infection status of donors was not known, potentially confounding age-related changes in expanded clonotypes.

Libraries were made using 5' RACE. The sample was run on an Illumina HiSeq 2500. A second PCR of about 7 to 12 cycles was run with a J-beta primer mix and a sample-barcoded 5' primer. A template-switch 5' adaptor carrying 12 random nucleotides introduced a unique molecular identifier onto each TCR beta cDNA molecule. Each sample yielded at least 2.5 million CDR3-containing paired-end reads. All of the RNA was converted into first-strand cDNA using the Mint cDNA synthesis kit, with a TRBC-specific oligonucleotide serving as the primer. Following uracil-DNA glycosylase treatment, a first 18-cycle PCR with universal primers M1SS and BC2_uni_R was performed on all cDNA. The authors processed their data as follows. For normalization, 1 million high-quality reads, each with a distinct molecular identifier, were randomly selected from each sample. Reads sharing molecular identifiers were discarded rather than binned into consensus sequences. MiTCR, set to a Q25 quality threshold and the strictest error-elimination algorithm, was used for CDR3 identification, clonotype clustering and error correction. A nonparametric unseen species model with Euler transformation was used to estimate a lower bound on total TCR beta diversity. The public reads were run again by TCRdb, first through fastp at Q25 and then through MiXCR, and only productive beta chains were kept. Each entry is one CDR3 protein sequence, shown with its most common DNA and genes. The V and J calls follow TCRdb's processing rather than the paper's. This sample comprises roughly 680,000 distinct CDR3 sequences, roughly half of them detected only once. Roughly 13% of the sample is in the top ten clones.

To note about this clonotype: This clone's antigen is unknown. It has no much larger one-base neighbor in the sample; base qualities were not kept.

The roughly 39 donors, aged about 6 to 90 years, were systemically healthy Caucasian individuals from Russia. Each donor gave ten milliliters of peripheral blood, collected into EDTA-treated Vacutainer tubes. Ficoll-Paque density-gradient centrifugation was used to isolate PBMCs, with at least 7 million per sample. Total RNA was extracted from PBMCs with Trizol reagent, with at least 6 micrograms obtained per sample. For every donor, an aliquot of PBMCs went through flow cytometry to measure the percentages of naive CD45RAhigh/CD27high T cells. The specimen was blood. This clonotype was sampled from a woman older than 75 in good health.

The DNA is as follows: TGTGCCAGCAGCTTGGCCTGGGACAGGGGACCCAGGGCGCAGTTCTTC. Its protein reads: CASSLAWDRGPRAQFF. The rearranged segments are TRBV5-5 and TRBJ2-1; TRBD1 agrees with 10 junctional bases. CDR1 and CDR2, per the germline V gene (reference sequence), are SGHKS and YYEKEE. Compared with germline, V lacks 0 bases and J lacks 12 bases; bases without a gene match: 12. The CDR3 runs 16 residues from the cysteine to the phenylalanine. CDR3 DNA only is kept here, 48 bases in frame from base 1.